The 21 T cell receptor beta chains below were found in one sample sequenced in a study of OX40 agonist ivuxolimab in advanced cancers. Sequencing used immunoSEQ multiplex PCR; TCRdb keeps in-frame clones, though not all of them. The data show under 20,000 clones, around 85% seen once. Sample: CD4+ or CD8+ T cells sorted from blood, taken in a trial of the OX40 agonist ivuxolimab. The receptors shown here come from an adult with an advanced solid tumor such as melanoma, head and neck, liver or kidney cancer.

The V and J genes are TRBV29-1 and TRBJ1-1; the match to TRBD1 covers 8 bases. With 3 bases clipped from V and 5 bases from J, the junction kept 2 bases outside the gene matches. This CDR3 is 12 amino acids long. Germline CDR1 reads SQVTM; CDR2 reads ANQGSEA. The CDR3 DNA follows: TGCAGCGTTGAGACAGGGGTAACTGAAGCTTTCTTT. Translating gives CSVETGVTEAFF.

V and J are TRBV29-1 and TRBJ2-7; D unclear. The germline V gene has CDR1 SQVTM and CDR2 ANQGSEA. This CDR3 region has 13 residues. Trimming took 4 bases from V and 0 from J, leaving 10 bases between them. The CDR3 DNA reads as TGCAGCGTTGGGCAGCTTAGCTCCTACGAGCAGTACTTC. Its translation is CSVGQLSSYEQYF.

CDR3 DNA: TGTGCCAGCAGCTTAGAACTCGGGTACAATGAGCAGTTCTTC. It codes for CASSLELGYNEQFF. The chain recombines TRBV7-9 with TRBJ2-1; the D is unclear. Germline assignment: CDR1 SEHNR and CDR2 FQNEAQ (reference sequence). The CDR3 is made up of 14 amino acids. The germline V and J ends were trimmed by 1 base and 4 bases, with 8 bases remaining between them.

The rearrangement joins TRBV4-1 to TRBJ1-1; D ambiguous. Trimming removed 1 base at V and 5 bases at J, with 11 bases between. The germline V gene has CDR1 MGHRA and CDR2 YSYEKL. This CDR3 region has 14 residues. CDR3 sequence reads: CASSQGIGHTEAFF. In nucleotides, the CDR3 is TGCGCCAGCAGCCAAGGAATAGGGCATACTGAAGCTTTCTTT.

As DNA, the CDR3 is TGTGCCAGCAGCTTCACAGGGGAAGGAAACACCATATATTTT. This sequence encodes CASSFTGEGNTIYF. The V call is TRBV7-2, the J call TRBJ1-3; 7 bases fit TRBD1. The V gene's germline CDR1 is SGHTA and CDR2 FQGNSA. V lost 3 bases and J lost 4; bases outside the gene matches: 3. This CDR3 has 14 amino acids.

J is TRBJ2-3 and V is TRBV2; 15 bases agree with TRBD2. This CDR3 contains 17 residues. Per germline, CDR1 SNHLY and CDR2 FYNNEI. V was pared by 8 bases and J by 2 bases, with 8 bases of the junction left unmatched. The CDR3 region is CASDRTSGGVVTDTQYF. The CDR3 nucleotides read TGTGCCAGCGACCGGACTAGCGGGGGGGTGGTCACAGATACGCAGTATTTT.

The rearrangement joins TRBV2 to TRBJ2-2; 12 positions match TRBD1. V gave up 7 bases and J gave up 7 bases; unmatched junction bases: 7. CDR3 length: 15 amino acids. Germline CDR1 reads SNHLY; CDR2 reads FYNNEI. The CDR3 nucleotides read TGTGCCAGCAACCCGGGACAGGGGGCTGGCGGGGAGCTGTTTTTT. Amino acid sequence: CASNPGQGAGGELFF.

The rearrangement uses TRBV19 and TRBJ1-2, with D perhaps matching TRBD1 (6 bases). V was pared by 7 bases and J by 1 base, with 16 bases between. The CDR3 length is 15 residues. Germline CDR1 reads LNHDA; CDR2 reads SQIVND (reference sequence). The CDR3 DNA follows: TGTGCCAGTAAGGTCCTCCAAGGGGGTAACTATGGCTACACCTTC. Protein: CASKVLQGGNYGYTF.

CDR3 loop: CASSVAPYEQYF. The CDR3 nucleotides read TGTGCCAGCAGTGTGGCCCCCTACGAGCAGTACTTC. The gene calls are TRBV2 and TRBJ2-7; D uncertain. This CDR3 spans 12 amino acids. Trimming left V 4 bases short and J 2 bases short, with 6 bases between. The V gene's germline CDR1 is SNHLY and CDR2 FYNNEI.

The J gene is TRBJ2-5, the V gene TRBV5-1; D is tentatively TRBD1 or TRBD2 (5 bases each). Per the germline V gene, CDR1 is SGHRS and CDR2 is YFSETQ. Between the trimmed V and J ends, which lost 1 base and 4 bases, there was a span of 11 bases. The CDR3 has 14 residues. CDR3 coding DNA: TGCGCCAGCAGCTTGAGCGGACAAGCAGAGACCCAGTACTTC. Translation: CASSLSGQAETQYF.

This chain links TRBV7-9 with TRBJ2-7, with 11 positions matching TRBD2. Germline loops: CDR1 SEHNR, CDR2 FQNEAQ (reference sequence). The V and J ends lost 5 bases and 9 bases, in that order; junction bases with no gene match: 15. The CDR3 totals 16 residues. CDR3 coding DNA: TGTGCCAGCAGCCCCGATTCGGGACTAGCGGATGCAGGGCAGTACTTC. It codes for CASSPDSGLADAGQYF. The variable domain in full, with the rest retrieved from reference TRBV7-9 and TRBJ2-7, is DTGVSQNPRHKITKRGQNVTFRCDPISEHNRLYWYRQTLGQGPEFLTYFQNEAQLEKSRLLSDRFSAERPKGSFSTLEIQRTEQGDSAMYLCASSPDSGLADAGQYFGPGTRLTVT.

This chain connects TRBV5-6 to TRBJ2-3, with TRBD1 matching 10 bases. Per germline, CDR1 SGHDT and CDR2 YYEEEE. V shed 7 bases and J 7 bases; nucleotides not matched to a gene: 3. CDR3 length: 12 residues. This CDR3 reads CASRQGANTQYF. As DNA, the CDR3 is TGTGCCAGCCGACAGGGGGCAAATACGCAGTATTTT.

As DNA, the CDR3 is TGTGCCAGCAGTTACTCGCTGGTAGCAGGAGGAACTGAAGCTTTCTTT. Amino acids: CASSYSLVAGGTEAFF. The V call is TRBV6-5, the J call TRBJ1-1; no definite D call. The germline gives CDR1 MNHEY, CDR2 SVGAGI. V lost 0 bases, J lost 5 bases, and 16 bases lay in between. The CDR3 is 16 residues long.

The rearrangement uses TRBV19 and TRBJ1-5, with D hard to call. This CDR3 has 15 amino acids. Germline V gene sequence: CDR1 LNHDA, CDR2 SQIVND (reference sequence). Trimming shortened V by 3 bases and J by 4 bases, and 13 bases separated the two germline ends. The CDR3 here is CASSMGSTTNQPQHF. CDR3 sequence (DNA): TGTGCCAGTAGTATGGGGTCGACCACTAATCAGCCCCAGCATTTT.

This rearrangement joins TRBV6-5 to TRBJ2-7; 7 bases match TRBD1. V shed 7 bases and J 3 bases; nucleotides not matched to a gene: 3. This CDR3 has 12 residues. CDR1 is MNHEY, CDR2 SVGAGI, per germline. The CDR3 bases are TGTGCCAGCAACTCAGGGGGCTACGAGCAGTACTTC. Its protein product is CASNSGGYEQYF.

The V call is TRBV10-1, the J call TRBJ2-3; 13 positions match TRBD2. J gave up 3 bases and V 4 bases, and 1 base lay outside the gene matches. CDR3 length: 15 residues. Germline assignment: CDR1 WNHNN and CDR2 SYGVQD (reference sequence). CDR3 bases: TGCGCCAGCAGTGGGACTAGCGGGAGTACAGATACGCAGTATTTT. It encodes CASSGTSGSTDTQYF.

J is TRBJ2-3 and V is TRBV30; a possible D gene is TRBD2 (7 bases). Germline V gene sequence: CDR1 GTSNPN, CDR2 SVGIG (reference sequence). This CDR3 spans 13 amino acids. V lost 5 bases and J lost 3, with 12 bases in between. The CDR3 region is CAWGRGGTDTQYF. The CDR3 DNA follows: TGTGCCTGGGGCAGGGGAGGGACAGATACGCAGTATTTT.

The CDR3 here is CSVNRVGGYTF. As DNA, the CDR3 is TGCAGCGTGAACAGGGTGGGTGGCTACACCTTC. V and J are TRBV20-1 and TRBJ1-2, with TRBD1 as a possible D gene (6 bases). CDR1 is DFQATT, CDR2 SNEGSKA, per germline (reference sequence). This CDR3 spans 11 amino acids.

V and J are TRBV6-6 and TRBJ1-4; 9 positions match TRBD1. The CDR3 has 13 amino acids. Germline assignment: CDR1 MNHNY and CDR2 SVGAGI (reference sequence). The J segment lost 10 bases and the V segment lost 6 bases, leaving 6 bases of the junction unmatched. Here the CDR3 DNA reads TGTGCCAGCAGCCCGACAGGGGGAGGAAAACTGTTTTTT. Residues: CASSPTGGGKLFF.

The gene calls are TRBV27 and TRBJ2-3; a possible D gene is TRBD1 (6 bases). Germline V lookup: CDR1 MNHEY, CDR2 SMNVEV (reference sequence). CDR3 length equals 12 residues. The V gene lost 4 bases and the J gene lost 11 bases, with 13 bases spanning the gap. The CDR3 loop is CASSSHRDQQYF. The CDR3 nucleotides are TGTGCCAGCAGTTCGCACAGGGACCAGCAGTATTTT.

The chain uses TRBV13 and TRBJ2-1; the D is unclear. Germline lookup yields CDR1 PRHDT and CDR2 FYEKMQ (reference sequence). V was cut by 1 base and J by 2 bases, with 12 bases left in between. The CDR3 is made up of 16 amino acids. As DNA, the CDR3 is TGTGCCAGCAGCTTAGTATCGAGGCTAGCCTACAATGAGCAGTTCTTC. Residues: CASSLVSRLAYNEQFF.